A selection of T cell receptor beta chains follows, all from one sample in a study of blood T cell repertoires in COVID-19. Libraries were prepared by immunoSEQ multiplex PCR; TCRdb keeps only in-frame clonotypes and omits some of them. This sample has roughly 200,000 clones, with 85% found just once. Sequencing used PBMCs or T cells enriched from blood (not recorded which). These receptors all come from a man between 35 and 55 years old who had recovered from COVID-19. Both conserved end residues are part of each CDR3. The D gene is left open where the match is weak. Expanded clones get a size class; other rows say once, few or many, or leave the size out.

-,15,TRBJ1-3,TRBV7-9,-,CASTPLGSSGNTIYF,TGTGCCAGCACCCCCCTCGGGAGCTCTGGAAACACCATATATTTT
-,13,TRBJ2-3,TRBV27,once,CASSEQTTDTQYF,TGTGCCAGCAGTGAACAGACCACAGATACGCAGTATTTT
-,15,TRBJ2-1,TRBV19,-,CASSDSPSSYNEQFF,TGTGCCAGTAGTGACTCTCCGAGCTCCTACAATGAGCAGTTCTTC
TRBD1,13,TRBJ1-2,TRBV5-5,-,CASSPGQIYGYTF,TGTGCCAGCAGCCCGGGACAGATCTATGGCTACACCTTC
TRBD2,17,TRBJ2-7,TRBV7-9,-,CASSFYAGGPSRDEQYF,TGTGCCAGCAGCTTCTATGCGGGAGGGCCCTCCCGGGACGAGCAGTACTTC
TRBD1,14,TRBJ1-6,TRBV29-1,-,CSVPAGQINSPLHF,TGCAGCGTTCCGGCGGGACAGATAAATTCACCCCTCCACTTT
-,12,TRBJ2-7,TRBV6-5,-,CASAQASYEQYF,TGTGCCAGCGCACAGGCCTCCTACGAGCAGTACTTC
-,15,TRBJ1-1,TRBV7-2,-,CASSPGGAKGTEAFF,TGTGCCAGCAGCCCTGGCGGGGCGAAGGGCACTGAAGCTTTCTTT
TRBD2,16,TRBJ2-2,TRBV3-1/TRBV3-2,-,CASRRTGGPNTGELFF,TGTGCCAGCAGGAGAACGGGAGGACCTAACACCGGGGAGCTGTTTTTT
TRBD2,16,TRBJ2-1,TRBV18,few,CASSPEGTTTYNEQFF,TGTGCCAGCTCACCAGAAGGGACTACAACCTACAATGAGCAGTTCTTC
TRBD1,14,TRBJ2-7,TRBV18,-,CASSLRDRAYEQYF,TGTGCCAGCTCACTCCGGGACAGAGCCTACGAGCAGTACTTC
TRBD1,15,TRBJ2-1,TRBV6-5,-,CASSFRGTGANEQFF,TGTGCCAGCAGTTTCCGGGGGACAGGGGCCAATGAGCAGTTCTTC
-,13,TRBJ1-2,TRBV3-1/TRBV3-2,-,CASSQPGKEGYTF,TGTGCCAGCAGCCAACCAGGGAAAGAAGGCTACACCTTC
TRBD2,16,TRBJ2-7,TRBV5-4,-,CASSLPGLAGGHEQYF,TGTGCCAGCAGCTTACCGGGACTAGCGGGAGGACACGAGCAGTACTTC
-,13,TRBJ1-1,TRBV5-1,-,CASSDILNTEAFF,TGCGCCAGCAGCGACATCTTGAACACTGAAGCTTTCTTT
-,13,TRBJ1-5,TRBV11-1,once,CASSLRDHQPQHF,TGTGCCAGCAGCCTCAGGGATCACCAGCCCCAGCATTTT
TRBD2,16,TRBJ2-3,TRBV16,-,CASSQVGLDMSDTQYF,TGTGCCAGCAGCCAAGTGGGACTAGACATGTCAGATACGCAGTATTTT
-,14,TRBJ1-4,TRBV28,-,CASSFRRFNEKLFF,TGTGCCAGCAGCTTCAGGAGGTTTAATGAAAAACTGTTTTTT
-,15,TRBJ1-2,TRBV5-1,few,CASSLDSFPNYGYTF,TGCGCCAGCAGCTTGGACAGTTTTCCTAACTATGGCTACACCTTC
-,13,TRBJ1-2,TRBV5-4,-,CASSLGQNYGYTF,TGTGCCAGCAGCTTGGGGCAGAACTATGGCTACACCTTC
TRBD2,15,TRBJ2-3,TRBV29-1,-,CSVGLAGSSTDTQYF,TGCAGCGTTGGACTAGCGGGGTCAAGCACAGATACGCAGTATTTT
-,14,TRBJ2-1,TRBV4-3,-,CASSQQGWRDEQFF,TGCGCCAGCAGCCAACAGGGGTGGAGAGATGAGCAGTTCTTC
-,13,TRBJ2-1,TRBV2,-,CASRANQGNEQFF,TGTGCCAGCAGGGCTAACCAGGGGAATGAGCAGTTCTTC
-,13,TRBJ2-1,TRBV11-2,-,CASSRDLYNEQFF,TGTGCCAGCAGCCGCGACTTGTACAATGAGCAGTTCTTC
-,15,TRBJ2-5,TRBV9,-,CASSARIAAQETQYF,TGTGCCAGCAGCGCGCGAATAGCGGCCCAAGAGACCCAGTACTTC
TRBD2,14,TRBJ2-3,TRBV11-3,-,CASSQTSSTDTQYF,TGTGCCAGCAGCCAGACTAGCTCAACAGATACGCAGTATTTT
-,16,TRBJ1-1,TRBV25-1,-,CASSELAGQGGTEAFF,TGTGCCAGCAGTGAATTGGCTGGGCAGGGAGGGACTGAAGCTTTCTTT
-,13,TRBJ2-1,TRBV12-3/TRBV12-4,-,CASSLDARDEQFF,TGTGCCAGCAGTTTAGATGCTAGAGATGAGCAGTTCTTC
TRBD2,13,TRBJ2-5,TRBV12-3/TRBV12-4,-,CASMLAGQETQYF,TGTGCCAGCATGCTAGCGGGACAAGAGACCCAGTACTTC
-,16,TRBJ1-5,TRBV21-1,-,CASSHDRGLSNQPQHF,TGTGCCAGCAGCCACGACAGGGGGCTGAGCAATCAGCCCCAGCATTTT
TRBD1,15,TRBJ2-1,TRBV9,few,CASSVRTGPYNEQFF,TGTGCCAGCAGCGTCAGGACAGGACCCTACAATGAGCAGTTCTTC
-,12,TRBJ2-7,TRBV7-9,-,CASSLTRAEQYF,TGTGCCAGCAGCTTAACGAGGGCCGAGCAGTACTTC
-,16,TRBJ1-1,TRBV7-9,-,CASSLESGVGNTEAFF,TGTGCCAGCAGCTTAGAGTCAGGGGTTGGGAACACTGAAGCTTTCTTT
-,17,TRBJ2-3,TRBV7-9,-,CASTIYPDGEAGDTQYF,TGTGCCAGCACTATATATCCCGACGGGGAGGCTGGGGATACGCAGTATTTT
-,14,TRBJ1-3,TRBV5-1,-,CASSTTESGNTIYF,TGCGCCAGCAGCACAACAGAATCTGGAAACACCATATATTTT
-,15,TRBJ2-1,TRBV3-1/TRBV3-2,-,CASSQVEVAYNEQFF,TGTGCCAGCAGCCAAGTTGAAGTAGCCTACAATGAGCAGTTCTTC
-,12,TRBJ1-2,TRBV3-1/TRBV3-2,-,CASSQGTRGYTF,TGTGCCAGCAGCCAAGGAACGAGGGGCTACACCTTC
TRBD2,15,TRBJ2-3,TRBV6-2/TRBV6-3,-,CASSPTSGSQDTQYF,TGTGCCAGCAGTCCGACTAGCGGGAGTCAAGATACGCAGTATTTT
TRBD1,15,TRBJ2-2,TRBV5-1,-,CASSRDRGYTGELFF,TGCGCCAGCAGCCGAGACAGGGGTTACACCGGGGAGCTGTTTTTT
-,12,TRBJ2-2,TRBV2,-,CASSRDTGELFF,TGTGCCAGCAGCCGGGACACCGGGGAGCTGTTTTTT
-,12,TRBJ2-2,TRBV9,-,CASSYLTGELFF,TGTGCCAGCAGTTATCTTACCGGGGAGCTGTTTTTT
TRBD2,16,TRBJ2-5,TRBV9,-,CASSVATSGRGETQYF,TGTGCCAGCAGCGTAGCGACTAGCGGGAGGGGAGAGACCCAGTACTTC
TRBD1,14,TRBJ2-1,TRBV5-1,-,CASSLGQGGNEQFF,TGCGCCAGCAGCCTGGGACAGGGAGGCAATGAGCAGTTCTTC
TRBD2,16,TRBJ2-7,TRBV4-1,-,CASSSIGLAGASEQYF,TGCGCCAGCAGCTCCATAGGACTAGCGGGAGCCAGCGAGCAGTACTTC
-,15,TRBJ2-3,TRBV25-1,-,CASKAAGKTTDTQYF,TGTGCCAGCAAGGCTGCGGGAAAAACGACAGATACGCAGTATTTT
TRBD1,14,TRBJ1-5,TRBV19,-,CASSIGQGNQPQHF,TGTGCCAGTAGTATAGGACAGGGAAATCAGCCCCAGCATTTT
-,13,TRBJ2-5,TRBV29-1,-,CSDKKGGQETQYF,TGCAGCGACAAAAAAGGGGGCCAAGAGACCCAGTACTTC
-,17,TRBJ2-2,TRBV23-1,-,CASSRFMTIRGPGELFF,TGCGCCAGCAGTCGATTCATGACGATCAGGGGTCCCGGGGAGCTGTTTTTT
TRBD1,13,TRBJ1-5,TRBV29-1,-,CSVGQGRNQPQHF,TGCAGCGTTGGACAGGGGAGGAATCAGCCCCAGCATTTT
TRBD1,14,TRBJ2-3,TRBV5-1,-,CASNAGTGGNTQYF,TGCGCCAGCAACGCCGGGACAGGGGGTAATACGCAGTATTTT
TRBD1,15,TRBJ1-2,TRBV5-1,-,CASSPAGQAFYGYTF,TGCGCCAGCAGCCCTGCGGGACAGGCGTTCTATGGCTACACCTTC
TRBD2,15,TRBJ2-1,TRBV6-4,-,CASSDGTSGYNEQFF,TGTGCCAGCAGTGACGGGACTAGCGGCTACAATGAGCAGTTCTTC
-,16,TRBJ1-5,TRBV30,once,CAWSVAGQLSNQPQHF,TGTGCCTGGAGTGTGGCTGGACAGCTAAGCAATCAGCCCCAGCATTTT
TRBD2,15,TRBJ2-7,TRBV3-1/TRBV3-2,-,CASSQAGGRGYEQYF,TGTGCCAGCAGCCAAGCTGGCGGGAGGGGGTACGAGCAGTACTTC